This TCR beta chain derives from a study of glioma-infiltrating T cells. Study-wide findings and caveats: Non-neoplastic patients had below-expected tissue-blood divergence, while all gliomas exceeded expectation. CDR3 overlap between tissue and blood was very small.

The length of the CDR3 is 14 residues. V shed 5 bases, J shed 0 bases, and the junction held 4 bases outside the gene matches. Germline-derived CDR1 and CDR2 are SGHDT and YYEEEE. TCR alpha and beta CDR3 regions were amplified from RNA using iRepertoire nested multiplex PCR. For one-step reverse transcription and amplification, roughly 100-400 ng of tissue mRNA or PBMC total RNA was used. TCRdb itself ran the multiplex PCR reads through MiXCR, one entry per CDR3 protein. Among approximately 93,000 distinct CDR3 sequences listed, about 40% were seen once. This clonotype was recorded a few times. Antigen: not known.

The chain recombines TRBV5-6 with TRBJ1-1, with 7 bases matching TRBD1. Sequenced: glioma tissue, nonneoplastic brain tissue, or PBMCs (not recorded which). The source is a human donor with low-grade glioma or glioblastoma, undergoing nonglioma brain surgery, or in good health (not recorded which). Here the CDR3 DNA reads TGTGCCAGCAGGCAGACAGGGCTGAACACTGAAGCTTTCTTT. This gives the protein CASRQTGLNTEAFF.